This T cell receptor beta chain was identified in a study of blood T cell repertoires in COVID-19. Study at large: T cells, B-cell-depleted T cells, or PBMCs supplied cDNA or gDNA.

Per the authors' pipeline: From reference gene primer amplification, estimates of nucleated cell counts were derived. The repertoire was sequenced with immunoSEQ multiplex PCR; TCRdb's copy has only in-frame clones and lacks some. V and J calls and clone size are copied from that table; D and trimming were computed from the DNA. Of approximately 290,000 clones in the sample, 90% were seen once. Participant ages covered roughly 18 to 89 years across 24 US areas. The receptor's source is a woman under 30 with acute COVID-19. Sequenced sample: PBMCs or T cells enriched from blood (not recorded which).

The CDR3 coding sequence is TGCGCCAGCAGCTCGGGACTACCCAGCAGGGAGCAGTTCTTC. This encodes CASSSGLPSREQFF. This sequence joins TRBV5-1 and TRBJ2-1; the match to TRBD2 covers 7 bases. Germline CDR1 SGHRS, CDR2 YFSETQ. The CDR3 runs to 14 residues. V shed 3 bases, J shed 10 bases, and the junction held 10 bases outside the gene matches.